Each of the 20 T cell receptor beta chains below was sequenced from the same sample in a study of glioma-infiltrating T cells after dendritic cell vaccination. Time point defined: after dendritic cell vaccination, including at tumor progression/relapse. Some clones are missing from TCRdb's copy, which holds only in-frame ones; the method was immunoSEQ multiplex PCR. The repertoire has about 87,000 clones, under 85% of them found once; the top ten carry 5.5% to 8%. This material consisted of blood, taken after dendritic cell vaccination. Source of these receptors: a human donor with glioblastoma.

The chain joins TRBV7-2 to TRBJ1-3; tentative D call: TRBD1 (6 bases). Germline-derived CDR1 and CDR2 are SGHTA and FQGNSA. Trimming removed 5 bases at V and 2 bases at J, with 10 bases between. The CDR3 loop spans 14 amino acids. This chain's CDR3 is CASSPRTAGNTIYF. In DNA form, the CDR3 reads TGTGCCAGCAGCCCTCGGACAGCTGGAAACACCATATATTTT.

The chain employs TRBV2 and TRBJ1-2; D unclear. The CDR3 is 12 amino acids. V was cut by 6 bases and J by 5 bases, with 10 bases left in between. Germline CDR1 and CDR2: SNHLY and FYNNEI. Here the CDR3 reads CASSTTLYGYTF. CDR3 coding DNA: TGTGCCAGCAGCACCACTTTATATGGCTACACCTTC.

The chain links TRBV4-1 to TRBJ2-7; possible D gene TRBD2, 6 bases. Trimming stripped 0 bases from V and 5 bases from J, with 14 bases between. Germline CDR1 reads MGHRA; CDR2 reads YSYEKL. This CDR3 has 15 amino acids. DNA for the CDR3: TGCGCCAGCAGCCAAGACGGGCGGGGTTACAACGAGCAGTACTTC. It codes for CASSQDGRGYNEQYF.

The count of this clone is one. This chain links TRBV6-5 with TRBJ1-4; D call uncertain. This CDR3 comprises 14 residues. The V and J ends lost 5 bases and 6 bases respectively, with 13 bases between them. Germline CDR1 is MNHEY and CDR2 is SVGAGI. The chain's CDR3 is CASSRRGFDEKLFF. CDR3 nucleotides: TGTGCCAGCAGTCGACGGGGATTCGATGAAAAACTGTTTTTT.

V is TRBV27 and J is TRBJ1-5, with 7 bases identical to TRBD1. Germline CDR1 is MNHEY and CDR2 is SMNVEV (reference sequence). Trimming at V came to 6 bases and at J to 6 bases, leaving 8 bases not matched to a gene. There are 14 residues in the CDR3. The DNA for the CDR3 is TGTGCCAGCAGACGGACAGGCCCAGGTCAGCCCCAGCATTTT. This sequence encodes CASRRTGPGQPQHF.

This rearrangement joins TRBV7-2 to TRBJ1-4, with a possible D match to TRBD1 (6 bases). Per the germline V gene, CDR1 is SGHTA and CDR2 is FQGNSA. Between the trimmed V and J ends, which lost 5 bases and 6 bases, there was a span of 13 bases. The CDR3 length is 14 residues. The CDR3 nucleotides are TGTGCCAGCAGCCAGGGGCGGGCGGATGAAAAACTGTTTTTT. Translation: CASSQGRADEKLFF.

J is TRBJ2-3 and V is TRBV7-2; D possibly corresponds to TRBD1 (6 bases). The length of the CDR3 is 13 residues. Trimming removed 9 bases from V and 0 bases from J, with 10 bases in between. CDR1 and CDR2 from the germline V gene are SGHTA and FQGNSA. The CDR3 sequence: CARGGPSTDTQYF. CDR3 bases: TGTGCCAGAGGGGGACCTAGCACAGATACGCAGTATTTT.

The chain carries TRBV4-1 and TRBJ2-1; 13 nucleotides agree with TRBD2. After removal of 3 bases from V and 8 bases from J, the junction contained 7 bases not matched to a gene. CDR1 is MGHRA and CDR2 is YSYEKL in the germline V gene. The CDR3 consists of 16 residues. The CDR3 region has the DNA TGCGCCAGCAGCCAGCTACTAGCGGGGGGGCGCCATGAGCAGTTCTTC. This translates into CASSQLLAGGRHEQFF.

This clone appeared a single time. The chain is built from TRBV19 and TRBJ1-1; maybe TRBD1 (5 bases). The V gene's germline CDR1 is LNHDA and CDR2 SQIVND (reference sequence). V lost 4 bases and J 5 bases, leaving 17 bases between the germline ends. CDR3 size: 15 residues. The CDR3 DNA follows: TGTGCCAGTAGTACCCCCCGTGGTGGGGCGACTGAAGCTTTCTTT. This gives the protein CASSTPRGGATEAFF. Looking up the rest from reference TRBV19 and TRBJ1-1 gives the full variable domain: DGGITQSPKYLFRKEGQNVTLSCEQNLNHDAMYWYRQDPGQGLRLIYYSQIVNDFQKGDIAEGYSVSREKKESFPLTVTSAQKNPTAFYLCASSTPRGGATEAFFGQGTRLTVV.

This chain joins TRBV15 and TRBJ2-2; 7 nucleotides match TRBD1. CDR1 and CDR2 from the germline V gene are LNHNV and YYDKDF (reference sequence). J lost 7 bases, V lost 4 bases, and 3 bases had no gene match. The CDR3 runs to 13 residues. This chain's CDR3 is CATSTDRVGELFF. The CDR3 nucleotides read TGTGCCACCAGCACCGACAGGGTCGGGGAGCTGTTTTTT. The complete variable domain, with remaining parts taken from reference TRBV15 and TRBJ2-2, reads DAMVIQNPRYQVTQFGKPVTLSCSQTLNHNVMYWYQQKSSQAPKLLFHYYDKDFNNEADTPDNFQSRRPNTSFCFLDIRSPGLGDTAMYLCATSTDRVGELFFGEGSRLTVL.

The chain carries TRBV19 and TRBJ2-1; TRBD1 agrees at 9 bases. The CDR3 loop spans 16 amino acids. Trimming took 6 bases from V and 1 from J; bases not matched to a gene: 7. Germline CDR1 and CDR2: LNHDA and SQIVND (reference sequence). CDR3 loop: CASRPDRGESYNEQFF. The CDR3 nucleotides read TGTGCCAGTAGACCAGACAGGGGGGAATCCTACAATGAGCAGTTCTTC.

V is TRBV5-1 and J is TRBJ1-1; D is perhaps TRBD1 (5 bases). Trimming took 0 bases from V and 6 from J, leaving 21 bases between them. The length of the CDR3 is 17 residues. Per the germline V gene, CDR1 is SGHRS and CDR2 is YFSETQ. The CDR3 sequence: CASSLESGGVRYAEAFF. The CDR3 region has the DNA TGCGCCAGCAGCTTGGAAAGTGGGGGGGTCCGATACGCTGAAGCTTTCTTT.

This chain connects TRBV29-1 to TRBJ1-1; D is uncertain. The CDR3 loop spans 13 amino acids. The germline CDR1 and CDR2 sequences are SQVTM and ANQGSEA. V was shortened by 0 bases and J by 8 bases, with 13 bases between the two germline ends. The CDR3 region has the DNA TGCAGCGTTGAAGATCCTAACCGGGGAGAAGCTTTCTTT. This gives the protein CSVEDPNRGEAFF.

The rearrangement joins TRBV9 to TRBJ1-5; 9 bases line up with TRBD1. With V trimmed by 2 bases and J by 3 bases, 3 bases remained unmatched. This CDR3 spans 15 amino acids. CDR1 is SGDLS and CDR2 is YYNGEE in the germline V gene. CDR3 sequence (DNA): TGTGCCAGCAGCGTGGGGACAGGGAACAATCAGCCCCAGCATTTT. Its protein is CASSVGTGNNQPQHF.

This chain uses TRBV5-5 with TRBJ2-1; D possibly corresponds to TRBD2 (5 bases). CDR3 length: 14 residues. Germline V gene sequence: CDR1 SGHKS, CDR2 YYEKEE (reference sequence). The V end lost 4 bases, the J end lost 9 bases, and 17 bases lay between the germline ends. CDR3 nucleotides: TGTGCCAGCAGCCCCCCAGAGGGTTCGGTTGAGCAGTTCTTC. This translates into CASSPPEGSVEQFF.

The genes are TRBV25-1 and TRBJ1-4; the D is unclear. V lost 6 bases and J lost 4, with 12 bases in between. The CDR3 spans 14 residues. Germline V gives CDR1 MGHDK, CDR2 SYGVNS. The CDR3 DNA reads as TGTGCCAGCAGCGGCGGGATTCTTAATGAAAAACTGTTTTTT. Translated: CASSGGILNEKLFF. Full variable domain (missing parts from reference TRBV25-1 and TRBJ1-4): EADIYQTPRYLVIGTGKKITLECSQTMGHDKMYWYQQDPGMELHLIHYSYGVNSTEKGDLSSESTVSRIRTEHFPLTLESARPSHTSQYLCASSGGILNEKLFFGSGTQLSVL.

The chain couples TRBV2 to TRBJ1-1; 7 bases are shared with TRBD1. V shed 6 bases, J shed 3 bases, and the junction held 4 bases outside the gene matches. Germline CDR1 reads SNHLY; CDR2 reads FYNNEI. CDR3 size: 13 residues. The CDR3: CASSPDRDTEAFF. CDR3 DNA: TGTGCCAGCAGCCCCGACAGGGACACTGAAGCTTTCTTT.

This clone showed up just once. The chain links TRBV5-6 to TRBJ1-2; D may be TRBD1 (6 bases). The CDR3 is 13 residues long. V lost 1 base and J lost 8, with 12 bases in between. Germline CDR1 is SGHDT and CDR2 is YYEEEE. CDR3 in DNA: TGTGCCAGCAGCTTGCGGGGGGCGCGGGGCTACACCTTC. The encoded protein is CASSLRGARGYTF.

The genes are TRBV5-1 and TRBJ2-5; possible D gene TRBD2, 5 bases. The CDR3 covers 16 residues. Trimming cost V 4 bases and J 5 bases, with 21 bases left between them. Germline V gene lookup returns CDR1 SGHRS and CDR2 YFSETQ. Here the CDR3 reads CASSPNDRTPGETQYF. In DNA, the CDR3 is TGCGCCAGCAGCCCAAACGATCGCACCCCGGGGGAGACCCAGTACTTC.

This sequence joins TRBV5-1 and TRBJ2-5; 7 bases fit TRBD1. Germline-derived CDR1 and CDR2 are SGHRS and YFSETQ. The CDR3 has 14 amino acids. The V gene end was trimmed by 4 bases and the J gene end by 5 bases; junction bases not matched to a gene: 8. The CDR3 sequence is CASSPDRAGETQYF. CDR3 DNA sequence: TGCGCCAGCAGCCCAGACAGGGCTGGGGAGACCCAGTACTTC. Together with reference TRBV5-1 and TRBJ2-5, the CDR3 gives the full variable domain: KAGVTQTPRYLIKTRGQQVTLSCSPISGHRSVSWYQQTPGQGLQFLFEYFSETQRNKGNFPGRFSGRQFSNSRSEMNVSTLELGDSALYLCASSPDRAGETQYFGPGTRLLVL.